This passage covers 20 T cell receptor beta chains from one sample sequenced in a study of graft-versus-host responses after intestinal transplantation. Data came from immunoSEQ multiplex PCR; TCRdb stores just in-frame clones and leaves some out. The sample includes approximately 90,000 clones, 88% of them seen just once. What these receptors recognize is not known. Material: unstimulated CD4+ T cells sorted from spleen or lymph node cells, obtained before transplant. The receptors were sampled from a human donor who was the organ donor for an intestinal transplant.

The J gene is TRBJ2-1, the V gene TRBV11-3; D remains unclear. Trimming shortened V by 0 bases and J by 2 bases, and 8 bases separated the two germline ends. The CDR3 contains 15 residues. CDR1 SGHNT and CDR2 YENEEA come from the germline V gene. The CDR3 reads CASSLEAGPYNEQFF. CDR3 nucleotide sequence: TGTGCCAGCAGCTTAGAGGCAGGTCCCTACAATGAGCAGTTCTTC. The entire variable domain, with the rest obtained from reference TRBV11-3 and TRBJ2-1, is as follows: EAGVVQSPRYKIIEKKQPVAFWCNPISGHNTLYWYLQNLGQGPELLIRYENEEAVDDSQLPKDRFSAERLKGVDSTLKIQPAELGDSAVYLCASSLEAGPYNEQFFGPGTRLTVL.

The CDR3 DNA reads TGCGCCAGCAGCTTTGTGACTAGCGGACAAGAGACCCAGTACTTC. Its translation: CASSFVTSGQETQYF. The chain has TRBV5-1 and TRBJ2-5, with 9 bases that match TRBD2. The CDR3 contains 15 residues. V shed 2 bases, J shed 2 bases, and the junction held 4 bases outside the gene matches. CDR1 is SGHRS and CDR2 is YFSETQ in the germline V gene.

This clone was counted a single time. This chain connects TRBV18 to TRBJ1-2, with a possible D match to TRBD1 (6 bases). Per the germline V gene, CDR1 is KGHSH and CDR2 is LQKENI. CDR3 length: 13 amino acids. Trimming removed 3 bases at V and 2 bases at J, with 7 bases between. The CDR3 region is CASSPGANYGYTF. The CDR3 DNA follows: TGTGCCAGCTCACCGGGGGCCAACTATGGCTACACCTTC.

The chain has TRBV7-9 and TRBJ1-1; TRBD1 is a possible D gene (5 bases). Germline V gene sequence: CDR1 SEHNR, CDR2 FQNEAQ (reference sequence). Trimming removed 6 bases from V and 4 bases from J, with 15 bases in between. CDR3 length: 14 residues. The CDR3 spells CASRGRGLGTEAFF. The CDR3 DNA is TGTGCCAGCAGGGGGCGGGGCCTAGGCACTGAAGCTTTCTTT.

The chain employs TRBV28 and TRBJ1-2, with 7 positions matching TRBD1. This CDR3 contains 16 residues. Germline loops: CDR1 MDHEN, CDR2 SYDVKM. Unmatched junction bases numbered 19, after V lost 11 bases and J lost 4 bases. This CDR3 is CAAERRRAGGLYGYTF. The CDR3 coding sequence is TGTGCCGCCGAGAGGAGAAGGGCAGGGGGACTCTATGGCTACACCTTC.

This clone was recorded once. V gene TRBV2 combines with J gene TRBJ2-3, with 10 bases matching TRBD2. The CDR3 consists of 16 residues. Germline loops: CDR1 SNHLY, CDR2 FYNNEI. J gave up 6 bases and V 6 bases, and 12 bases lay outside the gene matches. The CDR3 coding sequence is TGTGCCAGCAGACCGAACAGCGGGGGGGCCTCCGATACGCAGTATTTT. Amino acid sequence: CASRPNSGGASDTQYF.

CDR3 DNA sequence: TGTGCCAGCAGCTTAGCGAGTAGGGAGGACGAGCAGTACTTC. This gives the protein CASSLASREDEQYF. The chain carries TRBV7-2 and TRBJ2-7, with D maybe TRBD2 (6 bases). CDR3 length equals 14 residues. The V gene's germline CDR1 is SGHTA and CDR2 FQGNSA. V lost 0 bases and J 5 bases, leaving 11 bases between the germline ends.

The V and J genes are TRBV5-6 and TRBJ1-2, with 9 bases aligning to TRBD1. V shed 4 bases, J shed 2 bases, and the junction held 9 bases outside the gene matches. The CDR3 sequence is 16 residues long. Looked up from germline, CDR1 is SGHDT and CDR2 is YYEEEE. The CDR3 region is CASSPIPTGGNYGYTF. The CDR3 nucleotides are TGTGCCAGCAGCCCCATACCGACAGGGGGAAACTATGGCTACACCTTC.

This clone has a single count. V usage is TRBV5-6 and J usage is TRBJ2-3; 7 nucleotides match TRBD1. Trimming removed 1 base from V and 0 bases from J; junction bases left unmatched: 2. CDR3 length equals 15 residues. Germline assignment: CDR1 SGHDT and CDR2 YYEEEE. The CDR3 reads CASSLQGVSTDTQYF. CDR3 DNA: TGTGCCAGCAGCTTGCAGGGGGTCAGCACAGATACGCAGTATTTT.

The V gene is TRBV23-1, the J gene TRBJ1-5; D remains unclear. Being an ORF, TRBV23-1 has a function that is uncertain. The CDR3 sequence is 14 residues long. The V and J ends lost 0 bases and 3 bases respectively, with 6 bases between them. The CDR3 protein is CASSQSPVNQPQHF. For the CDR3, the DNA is TGCGCCAGCAGTCAATCGCCGGTCAATCAGCCCCAGCATTTT.

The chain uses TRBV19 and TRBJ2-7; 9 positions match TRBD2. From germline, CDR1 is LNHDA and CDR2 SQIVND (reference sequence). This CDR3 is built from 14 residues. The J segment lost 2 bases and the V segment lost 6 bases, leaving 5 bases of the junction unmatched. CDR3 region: CASRVSGGPYEQYF. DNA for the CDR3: TGTGCCAGTAGAGTTAGCGGGGGCCCCTACGAGCAGTACTTC.

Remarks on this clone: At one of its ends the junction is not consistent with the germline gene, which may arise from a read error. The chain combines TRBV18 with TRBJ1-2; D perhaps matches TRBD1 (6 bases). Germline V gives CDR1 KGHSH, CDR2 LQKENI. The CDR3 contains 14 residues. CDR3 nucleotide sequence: TGTGCCAGCCCACCGACAACAGGGAACTATGGCTACACCTTC. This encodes CASPPTTGNYGYTF.

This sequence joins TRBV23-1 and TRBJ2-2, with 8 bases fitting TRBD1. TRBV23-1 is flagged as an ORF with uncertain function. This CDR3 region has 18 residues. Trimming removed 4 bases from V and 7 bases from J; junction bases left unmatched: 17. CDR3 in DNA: TGCGCCAGCAGTCGGGACAGGATGATGTTACAGCTTTGCGGGGAGCTGTTTTTT. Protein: CASSRDRMMLQLCGELFF.

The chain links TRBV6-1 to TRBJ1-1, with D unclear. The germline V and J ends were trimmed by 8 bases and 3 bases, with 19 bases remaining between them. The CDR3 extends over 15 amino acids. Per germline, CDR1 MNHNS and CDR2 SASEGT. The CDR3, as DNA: TGTGCCAGCGAATCAATTTCCTTGGCAGACACTGAAGCTTTCTTT. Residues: CASESISLADTEAFF.

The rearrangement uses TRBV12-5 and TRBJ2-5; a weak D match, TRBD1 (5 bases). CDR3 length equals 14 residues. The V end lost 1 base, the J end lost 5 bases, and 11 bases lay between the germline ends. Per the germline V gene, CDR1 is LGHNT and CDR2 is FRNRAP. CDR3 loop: CASGLDLGAETQYF. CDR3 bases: TGTGCTAGTGGTTTGGACTTAGGGGCGGAGACCCAGTACTTC.

The CDR3 nucleotides are TGTGCCAGCAGCCAAGGGGGGACTAGTGGGCCTTACGAGCAGTACTTC. Its protein product is CASSQGGTSGPYEQYF. This chain connects TRBV4-2 to TRBJ2-7, with 8 bases lining up with TRBD2. Germline-derived CDR1 and CDR2 are LGHNA and YNFKEQ. V lost 1 base and J lost 4; bases outside the gene matches: 9. The CDR3 covers 16 residues.

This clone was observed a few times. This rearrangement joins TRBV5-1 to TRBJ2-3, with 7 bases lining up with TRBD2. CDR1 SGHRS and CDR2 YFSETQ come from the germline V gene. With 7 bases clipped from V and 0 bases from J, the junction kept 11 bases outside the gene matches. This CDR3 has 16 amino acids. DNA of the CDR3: TGCGCCAGCGCGGGGGTAGCGGCCGCTAGCACAGATACGCAGTATTTT. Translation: CASAGVAAASTDTQYF.

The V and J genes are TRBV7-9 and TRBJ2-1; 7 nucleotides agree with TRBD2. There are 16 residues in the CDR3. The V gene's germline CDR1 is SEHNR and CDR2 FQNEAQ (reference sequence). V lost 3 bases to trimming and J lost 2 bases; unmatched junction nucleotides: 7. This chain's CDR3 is CASSLASGSPYNEQFF. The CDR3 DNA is TGTGCCAGCAGCTTGGCTAGCGGAAGCCCCTACAATGAGCAGTTCTTC.

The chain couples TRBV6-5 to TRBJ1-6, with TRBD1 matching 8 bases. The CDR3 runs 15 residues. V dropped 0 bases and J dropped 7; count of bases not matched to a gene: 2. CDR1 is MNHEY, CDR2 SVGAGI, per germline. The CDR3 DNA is TGTGCCAGCAGTTACTCGAGACAGGGGAATTCACCCCTCCACTTT. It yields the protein CASSYSRQGNSPLHF.

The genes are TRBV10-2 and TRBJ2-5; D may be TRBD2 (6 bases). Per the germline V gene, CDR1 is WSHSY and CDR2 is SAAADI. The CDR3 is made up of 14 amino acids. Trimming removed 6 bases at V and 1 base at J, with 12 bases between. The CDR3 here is CASRRAGPQETQYF. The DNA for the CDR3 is TGCGCCAGCAGGAGGGCGGGGCCCCAAGAGACCCAGTACTTC.